Shown below are 30 T cell receptor beta chains from a single sample sequenced in a study of T cell responses to AZD1222 COVID-19 vaccine. Some clones are missing from TCRdb's copy, which holds only in-frame ones; the method was immunoSEQ multiplex PCR. The sample lists over 150,000 clones; about nine tenths were seen once. The source material was peripheral blood, sampled on day 0 of AZD1222 vaccination. The receptors shown here come from an adult in good health.

The chain recombines TRBV4-1 with TRBJ1-2; D possibly corresponds to TRBD1 (5 bases). With 0 bases removed from V and 5 bases from J, the gap between germline ends came to 16 bases. The germline CDR1 and CDR2 sequences are MGHRA and YSYEKL. This CDR3 has 16 amino acids. For the CDR3, the DNA is TGCGCCAGCAGCCAAGACCCGACAGTTCTTCTTTATGGCTACACCTTC. This gives the protein CASSQDPTVLLYGYTF.

This sequence joins TRBV5-6 and TRBJ2-7; 8 nucleotides match TRBD1. The CDR3 length is 13 residues. Germline V gives CDR1 SGHDT, CDR2 YYEEEE. Trimming took 1 base from V and 4 from J; bases not matched to a gene: 1. The CDR3 region has the DNA TGTGCCAGCAGCTTGACAGGGGGATACGAGCAGTACTTC. This gives the protein CASSLTGGYEQYF.

The chain joins TRBV7-2 to TRBJ2-2, with TRBD2 matching 9 bases. V trimming: 6 bases; J trimming: 4 bases; junction bases outside the gene matches: 6. The CDR3 is made up of 15 amino acids. Germline V gene lookup returns CDR1 SGHTA and CDR2 FQGNSA. CDR3 region: CASRRGGEGTGELFF. CDR3 coding DNA: TGTGCCAGCAGGCGGGGGGGGGAGGGCACCGGGGAGCTGTTTTTT.

V is TRBV7-3 and J is TRBJ1-1; no definite D call. V dropped 5 bases and J dropped 6 bases, with 10 bases sitting between them. There are 12 residues in the CDR3. The V gene's germline CDR1 is SGHTA and CDR2 FQGTGA. This CDR3 reads CASSMDGAEAFF. The DNA of the CDR3 is TGTGCCAGCAGCATGGATGGGGCTGAAGCTTTCTTT.

This rearrangement joins TRBV12-3 or TRBV12-4 to TRBJ1-2; D is perhaps TRBD1 (5 bases). Trimming removed 4 bases from V and 1 base from J, with 7 bases in between. The CDR3 covers 13 residues. DNA for the CDR3: TGTGCCAGCAGTTGGGGGGTTAACTATGGCTACACCTTC. This sequence encodes CASSWGVNYGYTF.

The chain employs TRBV25-1 and TRBJ1-2; no reliable D call. The CDR3 sequence is 16 residues long. Trimming left V 5 bases short and J 2 bases short, with 18 bases between. The V gene's germline CDR1 is MGHDK and CDR2 SYGVNS. The CDR3 region is CASSPWGEGLNYGYTF. CDR3 nucleotides: TGTGCCAGCAGTCCCTGGGGAGAGGGCTTGAACTATGGCTACACCTTC.

This chain joins TRBV7-9 and TRBJ2-7; D perhaps matches TRBD2 (5 bases). Germline V CDR1 and CDR2: SEHNR, FQNEAQ (reference sequence). This CDR3 is built from 15 residues. Trimming took off 5 bases at V and 6 bases at J, with 20 bases between the two ends. The CDR3 nucleotides read TGTGCCAGCAGCGGCTTTAGGACTCCACCCGGCGAGCAGTACTTC. This translates into CASSGFRTPPGEQYF.

The table lists this clone with a few counts. V gene TRBV7-2 combines with J gene TRBJ2-7, with D possibly being TRBD2 (5 bases). The CDR3 loop spans 15 amino acids. Per the germline V gene, CDR1 is SGHTA and CDR2 is FQGNSA. Trimming stripped 5 bases from V and 4 bases from J, with 18 bases between. The CDR3 loop is CASSRHGERFYEQYF. Written as DNA, the CDR3 is TGTGCCAGCAGCAGGCACGGGGAGAGATTTTACGAGCAGTACTTC.

The chain employs TRBV20-1 and TRBJ1-2; TRBD1 aligns across 7 bases. CDR3 size: 13 residues. V shed 4 bases and J 5 bases; nucleotides not matched to a gene: 7. Germline assignment: CDR1 DFQATT and CDR2 SNEGSKA (reference sequence). The CDR3 region is CSANDRAGYGYTF. In DNA form, the CDR3 reads TGCAGTGCTAATGACAGGGCGGGGTATGGCTACACCTTC.

V usage is TRBV2 and J usage is TRBJ1-5; TRBD1 matches 9 bases. The V segment lost 6 bases and the J segment 2 bases; nucleotides outside the gene matches: 5. The CDR3 has 15 amino acids. CDR1 and CDR2 from the germline V gene are SNHLY and FYNNEI. The CDR3 bases are TGTGCCAGCAGCATACAGGGGGCTGGCAATCAGCCCCAGCATTTT. It is translated as CASSIQGAGNQPQHF.

The gene calls are TRBV27 and TRBJ2-7; D uncertain. The CDR3 totals 14 residues. CDR1 and CDR2 from the germline V gene are MNHEY and SMNVEV (reference sequence). Trimming removed 3 bases at V and 6 bases at J, with 15 bases between. CDR3 sequence reads: CASSFSTQASEQYF. The CDR3 region has the DNA TGTGCCAGCAGTTTTTCGACTCAAGCCTCCGAGCAGTACTTC.

The V call is TRBV18, the J call TRBJ1-6, with no clear D. The CDR3 runs to 16 residues. The V gene lost 3 bases and the J gene lost 3 bases, with 12 bases spanning the gap. From germline, CDR1 is KGHSH and CDR2 LQKENI. The CDR3, as DNA: TGTGCCAGCTCACCCAGTGAATCCTACTATAATTCACCCCTCCACTTT. Translation gives CASSPSESYYNSPLHF.

The rearrangement joins TRBV2 to TRBJ1-4, with D possibly matching TRBD1 (5 bases). This CDR3 comprises 15 residues. From germline, CDR1 is SNHLY and CDR2 FYNNEI. Trimming pared 5 bases from V and 2 bases from J, leaving 12 bases between. The CDR3 DNA reads TGTGCCAGCAGTTGGGGAGGGGCGACTAATGAAAAACTGTTTTTT. Protein: CASSWGGATNEKLFF.

The chain employs TRBV7-9 and TRBJ1-1; D is unresolved. CDR3 length: 13 amino acids. Germline V gene sequence: CDR1 SEHNR, CDR2 FQNEAQ (reference sequence). Trimming stripped 0 bases from V and 7 bases from J, with 9 bases between. The CDR3 spells CASSLALAVEAFF. Written as DNA, the CDR3 is TGTGCCAGCAGCTTAGCTCTGGCAGTTGAAGCTTTCTTT.

The chain has TRBV5-1 and TRBJ1-4, with 9 bases matching TRBD1. The CDR3 runs 16 residues. Germline CDR1 reads SGHRS; CDR2 reads YFSETQ. The trim removed 4 bases at V and 8 bases at J, leaving 12 bases unmatched. CDR3 sequence (DNA): TGCGCCAGCAGCCCTTCGACAGGGGGGGTAGAGGAAAAACTGTTTTTT. Protein: CASSPSTGGVEEKLFF.

V and J are TRBV7-3 and TRBJ2-1, with TRBD1 matching 10 bases. V was clipped by 4 bases and J by 6 bases; unmatched bases: 6. The CDR3 runs to 15 residues. CDR1 SGHTA and CDR2 FQGTGA come from the germline V gene. The chain's CDR3 is CASSSGTGVSNEQFF. In DNA form, the CDR3 reads TGTGCCAGCAGCTCCGGGACAGGGGTGAGCAATGAGCAGTTCTTC.

The chain employs TRBV28 and TRBJ1-4; possibly TRBD1 for D (5 bases). Germline CDR1 reads MDHEN; CDR2 reads SYDVKM. This CDR3 contains 14 residues. V was pared by 3 bases and J by 5 bases, with 10 bases between. CDR3 nucleotide sequence: TGTGCCAGCAGTTTGGCGGGGGAGAATGAAAAACTGTTTTTT. Encoded protein: CASSLAGENEKLFF.

The rearrangement uses TRBV24-1 and TRBJ1-6; D unresolved. The CDR3 runs 14 residues. V lost 4 bases and J lost 7, with 10 bases in between. Germline CDR1 and CDR2: KGHDR and SFDVKD. CDR3 sequence: CATSDSQRNSPLHF. DNA for the CDR3: TGTGCCACCAGTGACTCGCAGCGGAATTCACCCCTCCACTTT.

The chain uses TRBV5-4 and TRBJ1-1; weak D call: TRBD1 (6 bases). V lost 4 bases and J lost 5, with 15 bases in between. The CDR3 length is 14 residues. Germline V CDR1 and CDR2: SGHNT, YYREEE (reference sequence). The CDR3 sequence is CASSADRWGTEAFF. CDR3 coding DNA: TGTGCCAGCAGCGCCGACAGGTGGGGGACTGAAGCTTTCTTT.

This sequence joins TRBV6-1 and TRBJ1-4; D unclear. Germline values: CDR1 MNHNS, CDR2 SASEGT. Trimming took 0 bases from V and 4 from J, leaving 9 bases between them. CDR3 length: 15 amino acids. The CDR3 region is CASSEAQWSNEKLFF. DNA for the CDR3: TGTGCCAGCAGTGAAGCGCAGTGGAGTAATGAAAAACTGTTTTTT.

J is TRBJ1-1 and V is TRBV6-5; the D is unclear. CDR1 is MNHEY and CDR2 is SVGAGI in the germline V gene. The CDR3 contains 11 residues. The V end was cut by 8 bases, the J end by 10 bases, with 14 bases between. Here the CDR3 reads CASYDLWRAFF. The CDR3 DNA reads as TGTGCCAGCTATGACTTGTGGAGAGCTTTCTTT.

This clone has only one observation. V and J are TRBV28 and TRBJ2-2, with 9 bases lining up with TRBD1. V was pared by 5 bases and J by 1 base, with 5 bases of the junction left unmatched. Germline lookup yields CDR1 MDHEN and CDR2 SYDVKM. The CDR3 extends over 16 amino acids. The CDR3, as DNA: TGTGCCAGCAGTATGCGGGACAGGGAGAACACCGGGGAGCTGTTTTTT. As protein: CASSMRDRENTGELFF.

The V and J genes are TRBV6-1 and TRBJ1-2; no clear D gene. The germline V gene has CDR1 MNHNS and CDR2 SASEGT. This CDR3 has 12 amino acids. V lost 2 bases and J lost 11, with 12 bases in between. The chain's CDR3 is CASSESGDLYTF. The CDR3 nucleotides read TGTGCCAGCAGTGAAAGCGGCGATTTGTACACCTTC.

The rearrangement uses TRBV9 and TRBJ2-3, with D unresolved. Trimming removed 3 bases from V and 4 bases from J, with 15 bases in between. The CDR3 is 15 amino acids. The germline V gene encodes CDR1 SGDLS and CDR2 YYNGEE. Here the CDR3 DNA reads TGTGCCAGCAGCGCAGGACGAGGCCGTTCAGATACGCAGTATTTT. Translated: CASSAGRGRSDTQYF.

CDR3 loop: CATSLGQGSFAEAFF. In DNA form, the CDR3 reads TGTGCCACCAGCCTGGGACAGGGAAGTTTTGCTGAAGCTTTCTTT. This chain connects TRBV15 to TRBJ1-1, with 9 bases that match TRBD1. Losses at the gene ends were 5 bases for V and 6 bases for J; bases not matched to a gene: 10. CDR3 length: 15 residues. Germline values: CDR1 LNHNV, CDR2 YYDKDF (reference sequence).

The chain combines TRBV2 with TRBJ1-1; 7 bases are shared with TRBD1. The CDR3 is 14 amino acids. The junction had 5 bases not matched to a gene; V was cut back by 7 bases and J by 0 bases. The V gene's germline CDR1 is SNHLY and CDR2 FYNNEI. The CDR3 region is CASTPGGLNTEAFF. The CDR3 DNA follows: TGTGCCAGCACCCCAGGGGGACTGAACACTGAAGCTTTCTTT.

This clone was seen more than once but under ten times. CDR3 DNA sequence: TGCGCCAGCAGCTTGAGTTATGCTAGCGGGGGCCGCACAGATACGCAGTATTTT. Translating it yields CASSLSYASGGRTDTQYF. The chain has TRBV5-1 and TRBJ2-3; 10 bases are shared with TRBD2. CDR1 is SGHRS and CDR2 is YFSETQ in the germline V gene. The ends lost 1 base at V and 1 base at J; junction bases unmatched: 9. This CDR3 is built from 18 residues.

The genes are TRBV18 and TRBJ2-5; maybe TRBD2 (5 bases). The CDR3 loop spans 13 amino acids. V dropped 2 bases and J dropped 5 bases, with 9 bases sitting between them. The germline V gene encodes CDR1 KGHSH and CDR2 LQKENI. CDR3 sequence (DNA): TGTGCCAGCTCACCAAGCGGTGGGGAGACCCAGTACTTC. It specifies CASSPSGGETQYF.

The chain employs TRBV3-1 (or the pseudogene TRBV3-2) and TRBJ2-1; 10 positions match TRBD2. The V and J ends lost 4 bases and 9 bases, in that order; junction bases with no gene match: 9. This CDR3 is built from 15 residues. Germline CDR1 and CDR2: LGHDT and YNNKEL (reference sequence). The CDR3 protein is CASSLQRGGGVEQFF. For the CDR3, the DNA is TGTGCCAGCAGCCTCCAGCGGGGGGGCGGTGTTGAGCAGTTCTTC.

The rearrangement links TRBV10-1 to TRBJ1-1; D call uncertain. This CDR3 is built from 13 residues. V lost 8 bases and J lost 1, with 11 bases in between. CDR1 is WNHNN and CDR2 is SYGVQD in the germline V gene (reference sequence). The CDR3 coding sequence is TGCGCCAGCCGCTTGAGCCAGAACACTGAAGCTTTCTTT. Translating it yields CASRLSQNTEAFF.